The next 14 T cell receptor beta chains were all read from a single sample in a study of T cells after yellow fever vaccination. MiXCR, run by TCRdb on the 5' RACE reads, gives a single entry per CDR3 protein. The table shows about 300,000 distinct CDR3 sequences, with approximately 10% occurring only once. The sequenced sample was CD4+ T cells sorted from PBMCs, obtained 5 days after the yellow fever booster vaccination. These receptor sequences come from a man between 18 and 29 years old who received the YFV17D yellow fever vaccine.

V is TRBV6-6 and J is TRBJ1-1; TRBD1 agrees at 7 bases. Trimming cost V 6 bases and J 7 bases; bases outside gene matches: 11. This CDR3 is 14 amino acids long. Per the germline V gene, CDR1 is MNHNY and CDR2 is SVGAGI (reference sequence). CDR3 amino acids: CASRSQGTPLEAFF. As DNA, the CDR3 is TGTGCCAGCAGATCACAGGGGACTCCCCTTGAAGCTTTCTTT.

V gene TRBV4-2 combines with J gene TRBJ1-1, with D uncertain. V dropped 0 bases and J dropped 4 bases, with 6 bases sitting between them. The germline gives CDR1 LGHNA, CDR2 YNFKEQ. The CDR3 is 13 amino acids. CDR3 sequence: CASSQDEGTEAFF. In nucleotides, the CDR3 is TGTGCCAGCAGCCAAGATGAAGGCACTGAAGCTTTCTTT.

In its sample, this clonotype was seen a few times. V usage is TRBV9 and J usage is TRBJ2-7; D is perhaps TRBD2 (5 bases). There are 14 residues in the CDR3. V was trimmed by 0 bases and J by 5 bases, leaving 12 bases between them. The germline gives CDR1 SGDLS, CDR2 YYNGEE. CDR3 sequence reads: CASSVVKGRDEQYF. The CDR3 bases are TGTGCCAGCAGCGTAGTGAAAGGGAGAGACGAGCAGTACTTC.

This clonotype has ten or more counts. The CDR3 is CATSPEILGNEQFF. The DNA for the CDR3 is TGTGCCACCTCGCCCGAGATCTTAGGGAATGAGCAGTTCTTC. This chain links TRBV11-2 with TRBJ2-1; no firm D call. The CDR3 extends over 14 amino acids. In germline, CDR1 is SGHAT, CDR2 FQNNGV. The V end lost 10 bases, the J end lost 7 bases, and 20 bases lay between the germline ends.

The chain couples TRBV20-1 to TRBJ2-1; D ambiguous. CDR3 size: 11 residues. Germline assignment: CDR1 DFQATT and CDR2 SNEGSKA (reference sequence). Trimming took 6 bases from V and 6 from J, leaving 9 bases between them. CDR3 protein: CSAPAPNEQFF. CDR3 DNA sequence: TGCAGTGCACCGGCGCCCAATGAGCAGTTCTTC.

This clonotype came up a few times. The chain is built from TRBV10-1 and TRBJ2-7; D gene unclear. This CDR3 is 10 amino acids long. The V end lost 8 bases, the J end lost 1 base, and 3 bases lay between the germline ends. Germline values: CDR1 WNHNN, CDR2 SYGVQD (reference sequence). The CDR3 DNA reads TGCGCCAGCCCGTCCTACGAGCAGTACTTC. This sequence encodes CASPSYEQYF.

This clonotype was observed a handful of times. This chain connects TRBV7-2 to TRBJ2-7; D is possibly TRBD2 (5 bases). Germline-derived CDR1 and CDR2 are SGHTA and FQGNSA. The V and J ends lost 10 bases and 2 bases respectively, with 18 bases between them. This CDR3 region has 14 residues. For the CDR3, the DNA is TGTGCCACTCACCACCGGAGGAGCGCCTACGAGCAGTACGTC. Protein: CATHHRRSAYEQYV.

This clonotype was seen ten or more times. The chain employs TRBV7-6 and TRBJ1-2; 7 positions agree with TRBD1. The CDR3 length is 15 residues. Losses at the gene ends were 3 bases for V and 10 bases for J; bases not matched to a gene: 14. Germline V gives CDR1 SGHVS, CDR2 FNYEAQ. The DNA of the CDR3 is TGTGCCAGCAGCTTTTCCGGGAGACAGGGTGCCGACTACACCTTC. Protein product: CASSFSGRQGADYTF. Supplemented by reference TRBV7-6 and TRBJ1-2, the full variable domain reads GAGVSQSPRYKVTKRGQDVALRCDPISGHVSLYWYRQALGQGPEFLTYFNYEAQQDKSGLPNDRFSAERPEGSISTLTIQRTEQRDSAMYRCASSFSGRQGADYTFGSGTRLTVV.

V is TRBV5-1 and J is TRBJ2-3, with 8 nucleotides matching TRBD1. V shed 4 bases, J shed 1 base, and the junction held 5 bases outside the gene matches. Germline assignment: CDR1 SGHRS and CDR2 YFSETQ. The CDR3 consists of 15 residues. The CDR3 is CASSAAGQGTDTQYF. CDR3 in DNA: TGCGCCAGCAGCGCGGCGGGACAGGGCACAGATACGCAGTATTTT.

This chain uses TRBV7-2 with TRBJ2-2; D unresolved. V was cut by 2 bases and J by 4 bases, with 8 bases left in between. Germline V CDR1 and CDR2: SGHTA, FQGNSA. The CDR3 sequence is 14 residues long. CDR3 amino acids: CASSLWGSTGELFF. In nucleotides, the CDR3 is TGTGCCAGCAGCTTATGGGGATCCACCGGGGAGCTGTTTTTT.

The sample holds a few counts of this clonotype. V usage is TRBV6-2 or TRBV6-3 and J usage is TRBJ2-2; 7 nucleotides match TRBD1. V trimming: 4 bases; J trimming: 2 bases; junction bases outside the gene matches: 4. Per germline, CDR1 MNHEY and CDR2 SVGEGT. The CDR3 is 15 amino acids. DNA of the CDR3: TGTGCCAGCAGTTGGGACAGCCGAAACACCGGGGAGCTGTTTTTT. This sequence encodes CASSWDSRNTGELFF.

The chain carries TRBV7-9 and TRBJ1-2; the D is unclear. The germline CDR1 and CDR2 sequences are SEHNR and FQNEAQ (reference sequence). Trimming removed 1 base at V and 5 bases at J, with 8 bases between. This CDR3 spans 13 amino acids. The CDR3 sequence: CASSLEGWYGYTF. DNA for the CDR3: TGTGCCAGCAGCTTAGAAGGGTGGTATGGCTACACCTTC.

This clonotype came up a few times. The V call is TRBV12-3 or TRBV12-4, the J call TRBJ1-5; the D gene is possibly TRBD1 (5 bases). Trimming stripped 7 bases from V and 2 bases from J, with 15 bases between. CDR3 length equals 15 residues. The CDR3 DNA is TGTGCCAGCACCCCGGGGGGTTCGGGCAATCAGCCCCAGCATTTT. Translated: CASTPGGSGNQPQHF.

This clonotype was seen many times. One end of the junction fails to match germline, which may point to a read error. V is TRBV5-1 and J is TRBJ2-3; no clear D gene. This CDR3 has 14 amino acids. Per germline, CDR1 SGHRS and CDR2 YFSETQ. The CDR3 sequence: CASSLGPSTDTQYF. The CDR3, as DNA: TGTGCCAGCAGTTTGGGTCCGAGCACAGATACGCAGTATTTT.